Sequencing of this T cell receptor (beta chain) was carried out in a study of CD8 T cells in Susac syndrome. RNA totalling roughly 0.5 to 1 ug underwent reverse transcription with random hexamers. immunoSEQ multiplex PCR amplified TCR beta CDR3 across 54 Vbeta, 13 Jbeta. TCRdb re-called the immunoSEQ multiplex PCR reads with MiXCR, one entry per CDR3 protein. The data hold under 550,000 distinct CDR3 sequences, with approximately 85% observed a single time. Sequencing of TCR beta was performed on blood CD8+ and CD4+ T cells. Relapsing-remitting disease, either stable or active, was present in the multiple sclerosis controls, who were treatment-naive patients. TEMRA cells were FACS-enriched, while CD8+ and CD4+ T cells were negatively isolated. The CDR3 length is 16 residues. CDR1 is SEHNR, CDR2 FQNEAQ, per germline (reference sequence). The V and J ends lost 4 bases and 2 bases, in that order; junction bases with no gene match: 7.

The source of this sequence is a human donor with multiple sclerosis. Material for sequencing was CD8+ T cells from PBMCs. The J gene is TRBJ2-3, the V gene TRBV7-9, with 9 bases lining up with TRBD2. The CDR3 DNA follows: TGTGCCAGCAGCTCCTTCTTAGCGGGGGCCACAGATACGCAGTATTTT. Translated, it gives CASSSFLAGATDTQYF.